The entry below gives a single TCR beta chain sequence along with its context. Its specificity is unknown. The library was built from 400 ng RNA with molecular barcoded adaptors for alpha/delta and beta/gamma chains. TCRdb analysed the reads with MiXCR anew, one entry per CDR3 protein. The repertoire includes 35,000 to 50,000 distinct CDR3 sequences, 20% of them detected once, and 30% to 45% sits in the top ten. Germline CDR1 and CDR2: LGHNA and YNFKEQ. The V end lost 5 bases, the J end lost 2 bases, and 13 bases lay between the germline ends. This CDR3 spans 14 amino acids. This record comes from a study of read filtering for tumor transcriptome and immune sequencing. The wider study: The cohort had roughly 17 men and over eleven women aged about 47 to 80, mean approximately 66 years.

Whole-study results and caveats: IR-seq captured clonotypes deeper and more reliably than RNA-seq. The sorted CD138-negative fraction was a mixed bone marrow immune population, not purified T cells.

The sequenced sample consisted of a population of CD138-negative cells sorted from bone marrow. The rearrangement uses TRBV4-2 and TRBJ2-7; a weak D match, TRBD1 (7 bases). The sequence was collected from a donor at least 40 years old with multiple myeloma. CDR3 sequence (DNA): TGTGCCAGCAGCAGGGGGGACAGAACCTACGAGCAGTACTTC. Translated, it gives CASSRGDRTYEQYF.